This TCR beta chain came from a study of glioma-infiltrating T cells after dendritic cell vaccination. As for this clone: What it binds is not known.

The CDR3 is made up of 18 amino acids. Study conclusions and caveats: No direct clonality-survival link was found; a diverse polyclonal response may matter.

The PCR used 60 V beta and 13 J beta primers. Produced via immunoSEQ multiplex PCR; TCRdb's table is partial and in-frame only. This table holds approximately 62,000 clones, more than 75% found once. Specified time point: after dendritic cell vaccination, including at tumor progression/relapse. Patients had residual fresh-frozen tumor tissue and more than two years of survival data. No glioblastoma patient carried an isocitrate dehydrogenase mutation. This chain uses TRBV21-1 with TRBJ2-5; the table's D call, TRBD1, has no DNA check behind it. TRBV21-1 is described as a pseudogene. This material consisted of blood, taken after dendritic cell vaccination. This receptor was identified in a human donor with glioblastoma. The CDR3 DNA sequence: TGTGCCAGCAGCTCTCTTTTTCCGCCGGGACACACGCAAGAGACCCAGTACTTC. Translating it yields CASSSLFPPGHTQETQYF.